Here is one T cell receptor (beta chain) with its context. What it recognizes is unknown. This specimen belongs to a study of post-analysis software for immune sequencing data. Findings and caveats of the study: TRBV5-6, TRBV5-1 and TRBV20-1 were among several TRBV segments more frequent in patients than controls.

The germline gives CDR1 MDHEN, CDR2 SYDVKM. The length of the CDR3 is 15 residues. The V and J ends lost 5 bases and 4 bases, in that order; junction bases with no gene match: 10. The TCR beta cDNA libraries carried unique molecular identifiers. MiXCR, applied by TCRdb to the PCR reads, yields one record per CDR3 protein. The top ten hold approximately 7.7% of the sample, which has roughly 430,000 distinct CDR3 sequences, about 39% seen once. The sample was blood. The chain links TRBV28 to TRBJ1-1, with 7 bases identical to TRBD1. The clonotype was recovered from a girl under 10 years old with multiple sclerosis. The CDR3 loop reads CASSPLQGSVTEAFF. The CDR3 region has the DNA TGTGCCAGCAGTCCACTACAGGGGTCGGTCACTGAAGCTTTCTTT.